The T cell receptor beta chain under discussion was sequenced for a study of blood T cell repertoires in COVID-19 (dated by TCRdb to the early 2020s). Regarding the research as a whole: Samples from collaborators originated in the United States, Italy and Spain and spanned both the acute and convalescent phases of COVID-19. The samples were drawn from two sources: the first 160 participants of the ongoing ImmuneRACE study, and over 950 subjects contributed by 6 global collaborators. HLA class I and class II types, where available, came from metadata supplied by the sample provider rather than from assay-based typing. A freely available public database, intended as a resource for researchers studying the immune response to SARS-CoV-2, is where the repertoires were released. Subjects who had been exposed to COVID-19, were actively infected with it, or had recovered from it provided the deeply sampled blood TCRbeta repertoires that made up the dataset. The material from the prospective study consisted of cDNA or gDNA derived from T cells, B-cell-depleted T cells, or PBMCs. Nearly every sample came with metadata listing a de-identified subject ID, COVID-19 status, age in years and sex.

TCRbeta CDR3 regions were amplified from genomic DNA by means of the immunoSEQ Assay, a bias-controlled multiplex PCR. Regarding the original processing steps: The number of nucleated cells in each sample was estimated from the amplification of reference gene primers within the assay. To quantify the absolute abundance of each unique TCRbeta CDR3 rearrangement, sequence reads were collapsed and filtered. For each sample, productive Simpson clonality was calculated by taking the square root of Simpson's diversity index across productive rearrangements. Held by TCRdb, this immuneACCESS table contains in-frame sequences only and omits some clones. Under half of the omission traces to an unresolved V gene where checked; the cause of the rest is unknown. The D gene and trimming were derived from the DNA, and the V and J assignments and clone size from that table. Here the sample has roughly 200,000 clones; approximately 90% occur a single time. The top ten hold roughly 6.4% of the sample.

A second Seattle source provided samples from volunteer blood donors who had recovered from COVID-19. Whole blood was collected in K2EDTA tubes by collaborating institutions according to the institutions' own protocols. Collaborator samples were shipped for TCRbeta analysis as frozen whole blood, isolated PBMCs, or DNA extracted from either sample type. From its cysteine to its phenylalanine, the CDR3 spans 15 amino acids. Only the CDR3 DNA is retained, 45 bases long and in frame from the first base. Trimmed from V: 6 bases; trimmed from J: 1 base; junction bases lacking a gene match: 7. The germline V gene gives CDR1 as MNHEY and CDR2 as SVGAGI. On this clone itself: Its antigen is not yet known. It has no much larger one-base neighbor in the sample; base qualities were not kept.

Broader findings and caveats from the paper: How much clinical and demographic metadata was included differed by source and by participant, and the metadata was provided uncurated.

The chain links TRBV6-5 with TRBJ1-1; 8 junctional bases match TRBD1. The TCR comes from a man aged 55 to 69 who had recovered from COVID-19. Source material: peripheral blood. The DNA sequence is TGTGCCAGCAGGTTGACAGGGGTGGCGAACACTGAAGCTTTCTTT. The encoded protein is CASRLTGVANTEAFF.